A single sample gave rise to the 21 T cell receptor beta chains below, sequenced in a study of T cell responses to AZD1222 COVID-19 vaccine (TCRdb year 2021). What this sample's time point label stands for: about 28 days (+/-7) after the second vaccine dose. Library construction relied on the immunoSEQ multiplex PCR assay. TCRdb holds this immuneACCESS table with in-frame rearrangements only. Some clones are missing; in checked studies, unresolved V genes explain under half, and the rest has no known cause. Recorded for this sample are tens of thousands of clones; 70% to 90% of them occurred a single time. Together, the top ten hold 8% to 13% of the sample. The sample here was peripheral blood, taken 28 days after the second AZD1222 dose. These receptors were collected from an adult who received the AZD1222 COVID-19 vaccine.

CDR3 loop: CASSLRTSSRADTQYF. CDR3 nucleotides: TGCGCCAGCAGCCTGAGGACTAGCAGTAGGGCAGATACGCAGTATTTT. V usage is TRBV5-1 and J usage is TRBJ2-3; 8 nucleotides match TRBD2. Losses at the gene ends were 4 bases for V and 4 bases for J; bases not matched to a gene: 11. Germline loops: CDR1 SGHRS, CDR2 YFSETQ. There are 16 residues in the CDR3.

The rearrangement uses TRBV2 and TRBJ1-6; 8 nucleotides line up with TRBD1. The length of the CDR3 is 16 residues. The ends lost 9 bases at V and 0 bases at J; junction bases unmatched: 7. Germline V gene sequence: CDR1 SNHLY, CDR2 FYNNEI. The DNA of the CDR3 is TGTGCCAGTTCCCCGGGACAGGACTCCTATAATTCACCCCTCCACTTT. Translating it yields CASSPGQDSYNSPLHF. The variable domain in full, with the rest retrieved from reference TRBV2 and TRBJ1-6, is EPEVTQTPSHQVTQMGQEVILRCVPISNHLYFYWYRQILGQKVEFLVSFYNNEISEKSEIFDDQFSVERPDGSNFTLKIRSTKLEDSAMYFCASSPGQDSYNSPLHFGNGTRLTVT.

This clone was recorded only once. The rearrangement joins TRBV28 to TRBJ1-2; no clear D. The V gene lost 6 bases and the J gene lost 5 bases, with 10 bases spanning the gap. The CDR3 covers 12 residues. Germline V lookup: CDR1 MDHEN, CDR2 SYDVKM. CDR3 loop: CASREKTYGYTF. The CDR3 DNA is TGTGCCAGCAGGGAGAAGACTTATGGCTACACCTTC.

The chain joins TRBV6-6 to TRBJ2-3, with TRBD2 matching 10 bases. The V gene end was trimmed by 8 bases and the J gene end by 4 bases; junction bases not matched to a gene: 12. Germline V gene data show CDR1 as MNHNY and CDR2 as SVGAGI (reference sequence). The CDR3 is 16 residues long. Here the CDR3 reads CASSEPASGGADTQYF. The CDR3 bases are TGTGCCAGCTCAGAGCCAGCTAGCGGGGGTGCAGATACGCAGTATTTT.

In its sample, this clone was seen once. The gene calls are TRBV9 and TRBJ2-2; D possibly matches TRBD1 or TRBD2 (5 bases each). The CDR3 totals 15 residues. The V end was cut by 3 bases, the J end by 8 bases, with 17 bases between. In germline, CDR1 is SGDLS, CDR2 YYNGEE. The CDR3: CASSALPGGDGELFF. The CDR3 DNA is TGTGCCAGCAGCGCCCTCCCTGGGGGAGATGGGGAGCTGTTTTTT.

The chain links TRBV11-2 to TRBJ1-2, with D unresolved. The CDR3 loop spans 13 amino acids. The V end was cut by 0 bases, the J end by 3 bases, with 5 bases between. Germline V gene lookup returns CDR1 SGHAT and CDR2 FQNNGV. CDR3 sequence (DNA): TGTGCCAGCAGCTTAGAGGGTTACTATGGCTACACCTTC. Its translation is CASSLEGYYGYTF. The entire variable domain, with the rest obtained from reference TRBV11-2 and TRBJ1-2, is as follows: EAGVAQSPRYKIIEKRQSVAFWCNPISGHATLYWYQQILGQGPKLLIQFQNNGVVDDSQLPKDRFSAERLKGVDSTLKIQPAKLEDSAVYLCASSLEGYYGYTFGSGTRLTVV.

The chain uses TRBV4-2 and TRBJ2-2, with D possibly TRBD1 on 7 matching bases. The CDR3 sequence is 14 residues long. V was shortened by 1 base and J by 9 bases, with 12 bases between the two germline ends. The germline CDR1 and CDR2 sequences are LGHNA and YNFKEQ. CDR3 nucleotides: TGTGCCAGCAGCCAAGCGACAGGGAGGCGGGAGCTGTTTTTT. Translating it yields CASSQATGRRELFF.

The genes are TRBV6-5 and TRBJ1-1; no definite D call. The CDR3 contains 13 residues. Trimming took off 6 bases at V and 0 bases at J, with 8 bases between the two ends. Germline lookup yields CDR1 MNHEY and CDR2 SVGAGI. Here the CDR3 reads CASSWAVNTEAFF. The CDR3 DNA follows: TGTGCCAGCAGCTGGGCCGTGAACACTGAAGCTTTCTTT.

CDR3 in amino acids: CASSFEGGSTDTQYF. The CDR3 DNA sequence: TGTGCCAGCAGCTTTGAAGGGGGAAGCACAGATACGCAGTATTTT. The V gene is TRBV7-8, the J gene TRBJ2-3; perhaps TRBD1 as D (6 bases). Trimming cost V 3 bases and J 0 bases, with 10 bases left between them. There are 15 residues in the CDR3. Germline V gene data show CDR1 as SGHVS and CDR2 as FQNEAQ.

This sequence joins TRBV20-1 and TRBJ1-1, with D possibly TRBD1 on 6 matching bases. V was pared by 3 bases and J by 4 bases, with 15 bases between. Germline lookup yields CDR1 DFQATT and CDR2 SNEGSKA (reference sequence). This CDR3 contains 14 residues. DNA for the CDR3: TGCAGTGCTAGTCTCGGGGGGCAGGGCACTGAAGCTTTCTTT. It translates to CSASLGGQGTEAFF.

V and J are TRBV2 and TRBJ2-1, with 11 bases matching TRBD2. Germline V CDR1 and CDR2: SNHLY, FYNNEI. CDR3 length: 15 residues. V trimming: 6 bases; J trimming: 4 bases; junction bases outside the gene matches: 5. CDR3 sequence (DNA): TGTGCCAGCAGATTAGCGGGGGGGCCTTACAATGAGCAGTTCTTC. Protein sequence: CASRLAGGPYNEQFF.

This rearrangement joins TRBV4-1 to TRBJ2-5, with 7 bases that match TRBD1. Losses at the gene ends were 4 bases for V and 2 bases for J; bases not matched to a gene: 10. CDR1 is MGHRA, CDR2 YSYEKL, per germline. There are 16 residues in the CDR3. CDR3 region: CASSLSPGQTQETQYF. CDR3 nucleotide sequence: TGCGCCAGCAGCCTGTCCCCGGGACAGACTCAAGAGACCCAGTACTTC.

The chain combines TRBV4-1 with TRBJ1-4; D gene uncertain. The germline CDR1 and CDR2 sequences are MGHRA and YSYEKL. The CDR3 runs to 15 residues. V was cut by 2 bases and J by 8 bases, with 15 bases left in between. The CDR3 DNA sequence: TGCGCCAGCAGCCAAAGTATTGGGAATTACGAAAAACTGTTTTTT. This gives the protein CASSQSIGNYEKLFF.

The chain employs TRBV5-6 and TRBJ1-1; D is possibly TRBD1 (5 bases). Germline V gene lookup returns CDR1 SGHDT and CDR2 YYEEEE. V shed 2 bases and J shed 7 bases, with 9 bases lying between them. CDR3 length: 12 residues. The CDR3 bases are TGTGCCAGCAGCTTCGACGGACATGAAGCTTTCTTT. Its protein is CASSFDGHEAFF.

This clone was seen a few times. This chain joins TRBV5-6 and TRBJ2-7; maybe TRBD1 (5 bases). The CDR3 sequence is 13 residues long. Deletions cut 4 bases from V and 3 bases from J, with 11 bases between. Germline V gene lookup returns CDR1 SGHDT and CDR2 YYEEEE. CDR3 in DNA: TGTGCCAGCAGCCAGACAGCATTCTACGAGCAGTACTTC. Protein product: CASSQTAFYEQYF.

The V gene is TRBV6-6, the J gene TRBJ2-7, with D possibly matching TRBD1 (6 bases). Trimming removed 0 bases at V and 4 bases at J, with 13 bases between. The CDR3 totals 15 residues. The germline gives CDR1 MNHNY, CDR2 SVGAGI (reference sequence). DNA of the CDR3: TGTGCCAGCAGTTACTCGATAGGGACAAGTTACGAGCAGTACTTC. It encodes CASSYSIGTSYEQYF.

This sequence joins TRBV21-1 and TRBJ2-7; the table assigns TRBD1, which was not confirmed against the DNA. TRBV21-1 counts as a pseudogene. The CDR3 has 16 amino acids. CDR3 nucleotide sequence: TGTGCCAGCAGCAGAATTCGGGACAGGGGTGGCCACGAGCAGTACTTC. This encodes CASSRIRDRGGHEQYF.

The CDR3 coding sequence is TGTGCCAGTAGTCCCGGACTAGCGGGGGTAGTAGATACGCAGTATTTT. Translation: CASSPGLAGVVDTQYF. The chain couples TRBV19 to TRBJ2-3; TRBD2 agrees at 13 bases. Trimming at V came to 5 bases and at J to 5 bases, leaving 7 bases not matched to a gene. The CDR3 covers 16 residues. Germline CDR1 reads LNHDA; CDR2 reads SQIVND (reference sequence).

This clone has just one count. This chain connects TRBV7-2 to TRBJ2-3; unclear D gene. Germline assignment: CDR1 SGHTA and CDR2 FQGNSA. The CDR3 loop spans 17 amino acids. The ends were cut back, 1 base at V and 3 bases at J, with 17 bases in the middle. The CDR3 region has the DNA TGTGCCAGCAGCTTAGTTCTAGGCTCCCGAGCGACAGATACGCAGTATTTT. Protein sequence: CASSLVLGSRATDTQYF.

This chain joins TRBV12-3 or TRBV12-4 and TRBJ1-1, with TRBD1 as a possible D gene (6 bases). The CDR3 covers 13 residues. V was shortened by 5 bases and J by 1 base, with 8 bases between the two germline ends. Here the CDR3 DNA reads TGTGCCAGCAGTCCACAGGGGAACACTGAAGCTTTCTTT. Translation gives CASSPQGNTEAFF.

In its sample, this clone was seen many times. The chain employs TRBV11-2 and TRBJ2-7; D may correspond to TRBD1 or TRBD2 (5 bases each). CDR3 length: 12 amino acids. V lost 3 bases, J lost 5 bases, and 8 bases lay in between. Germline-derived CDR1 and CDR2 are SGHAT and FQNNGV. The CDR3 loop reads CASSFGDHEQYF. The CDR3 DNA is TGTGCCAGCAGCTTCGGGGACCACGAGCAGTACTTC.